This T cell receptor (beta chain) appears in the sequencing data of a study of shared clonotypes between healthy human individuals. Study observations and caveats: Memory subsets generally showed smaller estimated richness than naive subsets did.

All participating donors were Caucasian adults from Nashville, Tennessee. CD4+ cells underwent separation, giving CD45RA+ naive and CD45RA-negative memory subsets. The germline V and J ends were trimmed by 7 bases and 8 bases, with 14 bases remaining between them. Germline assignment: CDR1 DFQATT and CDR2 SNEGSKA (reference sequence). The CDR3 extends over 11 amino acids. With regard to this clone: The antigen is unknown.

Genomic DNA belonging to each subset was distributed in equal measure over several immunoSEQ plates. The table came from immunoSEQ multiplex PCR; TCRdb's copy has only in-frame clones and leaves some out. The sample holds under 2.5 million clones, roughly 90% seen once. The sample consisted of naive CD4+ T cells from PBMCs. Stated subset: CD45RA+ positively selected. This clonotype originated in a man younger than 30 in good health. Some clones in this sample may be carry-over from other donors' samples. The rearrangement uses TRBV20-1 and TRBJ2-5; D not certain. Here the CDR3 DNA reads TGCAGTGGCCGATATTCGGATACCCAGTACTTC. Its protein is CSGRYSDTQYF.